The clone carrying this TCR beta chain has only a few counts. CDR1 and CDR2 from the germline V gene are KGHSY and FQNENV. V shed 5 bases and J shed 9 bases, with 20 bases lying between them. This CDR3 is 14 amino acids long. The sample is drawn from a study of blood T cell repertoires in COVID-19. Study information: T cells, B-cell-depleted T cells, or PBMCs provided the cDNA or gDNA that served as material.

Authors' data handling: By means of reference gene primer amplification, nucleated cell counts were estimated. Clones were read by immunoSEQ multiplex PCR, and TCRdb kept only the in-frame ones, dropping some. The V and J calls and clone size were taken over from that table, and D and trimming were inferred from the DNA. Among about 130,000 clones listed, approximately 84% were seen once. The chain is built from TRBV16 and TRBJ2-7; perhaps TRBD1 as D (6 bases). The sequence was collected from a man in his 70s with acute or convalescent COVID-19. Sample: peripheral blood. This chain's CDR3 is CASSETGGEGRQYF. Written as DNA, the CDR3 is TGTGCCAGCAGCGAGACAGGTGGGGAAGGAAGGCAGTACTTC.